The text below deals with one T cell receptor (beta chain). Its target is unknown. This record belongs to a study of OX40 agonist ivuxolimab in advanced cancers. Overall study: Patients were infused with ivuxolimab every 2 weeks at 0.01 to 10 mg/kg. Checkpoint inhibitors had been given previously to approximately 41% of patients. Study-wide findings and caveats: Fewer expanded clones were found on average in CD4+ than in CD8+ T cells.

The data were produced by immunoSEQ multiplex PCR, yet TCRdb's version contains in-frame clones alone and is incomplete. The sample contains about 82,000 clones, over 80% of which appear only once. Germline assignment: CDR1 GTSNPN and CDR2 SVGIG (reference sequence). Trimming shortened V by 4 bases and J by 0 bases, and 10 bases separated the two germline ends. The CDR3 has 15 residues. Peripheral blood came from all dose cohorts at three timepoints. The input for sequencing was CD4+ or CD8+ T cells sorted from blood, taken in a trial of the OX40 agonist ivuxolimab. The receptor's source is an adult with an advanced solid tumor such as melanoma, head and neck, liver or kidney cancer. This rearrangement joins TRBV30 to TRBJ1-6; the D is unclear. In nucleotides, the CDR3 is TGTGCCTGGAAGGTCCGTAGCTCCTATAATTCACCCCTCCACTTT. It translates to CAWKVRSSYNSPLHF.